Sequencing of this T cell receptor (beta chain) was carried out in a study of blood T cells in healthy people across ages. Turning to this clonotype: Antigen unknown.

This CDR3 has 13 amino acids. In germline, CDR1 is MNHEY, CDR2 SVGAGI. The V gene lost 3 bases and the J gene lost 6 bases, with 12 bases spanning the gap. Study-level findings and limits: From one million sequenced T cells, diversity estimates were lower bounds.

With a J-beta primer mix and a sample-barcoded 5' primer, a second PCR ran about 7 to 12 cycles. A template-switch adaptor that had 12 random nucleotides put a tag on each cDNA molecule. TCRdb called the 5' RACE reads again in MiXCR, with one record for every CDR3 protein. The table lists over a million distinct CDR3 sequences, less than 50% of them singletons. This sequence originates from a woman aged 60-75 years in good health. The V gene is TRBV6-5, the J gene TRBJ2-7; D is ambiguous. The source material was blood. CDR3 nucleotide sequence: TGTGCCAGCAGTTATAATAGTATGAGCGAGCAGTACTTC. It encodes CASSYNSMSEQYF.